The clone carrying this TCR beta chain has a count of ten or more. Its antigen is undetermined. This entry comes from a study of neurological immune-mediated disorders. As for the study in general: The 35 or so multiple sclerosis patients comprised some 30 that were relapsing-remitting and 3 that were secondary progressive.

Preparation of the unsorted libraries drew on 2 million PBMCs stored at -80 C. TCRdb ran MiXCR on the 5' RACE reads and lists one entry per CDR3 protein. This sample has some 50,000 distinct CDR3 sequences; about 2% occur once, and the top ten carry more than 2%. Findings of the study overall: Multiple sclerosis was found to have the least TCR clonal expansion, below healthy controls, and HTLV-1-associated myelopathy the most.

This receptor was taken from a woman in her thirties or forties with multiple sclerosis. Sequenced sample: PBMCs.

The CDR3, as DNA: TGCAGTGCCACGACTAGCGCGGAGCGGTTGGAGCAGTTCTTC. It is translated as CSATTSAERLEQFF. The chain joins TRBV20-1 to TRBJ2-1; 8 bases are a match to TRBD2. The CDR3 is 14 amino acids. After removal of 6 bases from V and 10 bases from J, the junction contained 14 bases not matched to a gene. Germline loops: CDR1 DFQATT, CDR2 SNEGSKA (reference sequence).